The 25 T cell receptor beta chains listed next were all sequenced from one sample in a study of blood T cells in healthy people across ages. A second PCR, run for about 7 to 11 cycles, used a sample-barcoded 5' primer plus a J-beta primer mix. One entry per CDR3 protein results from TCRdb running MiXCR on the 5' RACE reads. The table records about 1.8 million distinct CDR3 sequences, around 50% of them present only once. What was sequenced was blood. The receptors shown here come from a woman between 40 and 55 years old in good health.

The V gene is TRBV11-1, the J gene TRBJ1-1; no firm D call. Trimming removed 5 bases from V and 8 bases from J, with 18 bases in between. The CDR3 loop spans 14 amino acids. The germline V gene encodes CDR1 SGHAT and CDR2 FQDESV (reference sequence). CDR3 sequence (DNA): TGTGCCAGCAGCCCTACGGGCGTCACAGTAGAAGCTTTCTTT. It yields the protein CASSPTGVTVEAFF. The full variable domain, rest sourced from reference TRBV11-1 and TRBJ1-1, is EAEVAQSPRYKITEKSQAVAFWCDPISGHATLYWYRQILGQGPELLVQFQDESVVDDSQLPKDRFSAERLKGVDSTLKIQPAELGDSAMYLCASSPTGVTVEAFFGQGTRLTVV.

The rearrangement links TRBV24-1 to TRBJ2-1, with D possibly TRBD2 on 6 matching bases. Germline values: CDR1 KGHDR, CDR2 SFDVKD. The V end was cut by 9 bases, the J end by 8 bases, with 13 bases between. The CDR3 spans 12 residues. The CDR3 sequence: CATQGGVHEQFF. CDR3 nucleotide sequence: TGTGCCACCCAGGGCGGGGTGCATGAGCAGTTCTTC.

This clonotype was recorded a few times. The chain links TRBV19 to TRBJ1-5, with TRBD1 matching over 8 bases. The CDR3 loop spans 15 amino acids. CDR1 is LNHDA and CDR2 is SQIVND in the germline V gene (reference sequence). After removal of 3 bases from V and 5 bases from J, the junction contained 6 bases not matched to a gene. The CDR3 DNA sequence: TGTGCCAGTAGTATTGACGGACAGGGTTATCAGCCCCAGCATTTT. Residues: CASSIDGQGYQPQHF.

In its sample, this clonotype was seen a few times. An end of the junction differs from the germline gene, which may be a read error. The V call is TRBV3-1, the J call TRBJ2-3; no definite D call. The CDR3 loop spans 13 amino acids. CDR1 is LGHDT, CDR2 YNNKEL, per germline (reference sequence). CDR3 DNA sequence: TGTGCCGGCAGCCTACCCGACACAGATACGCAGTATTTT. Amino acids: CAGSLPDTDTQYF.

This clonotype showed up just a few times. The gene calls are TRBV12-3 or TRBV12-4 and TRBJ2-6, with D hard to call. CDR3 length: 17 residues. V was pared by 3 bases and J by 0 bases, with 12 bases between. This CDR3 reads CASSLSLLSSGANVLTF. CDR3 sequence (DNA): TGTGCCAGCAGTTTGTCTCTTCTGAGCTCTGGGGCCAACGTCCTGACTTTC.

This clonotype appeared a few times. The chain combines TRBV20-1 with TRBJ2-7; D possibly corresponds to TRBD1 (6 bases). The V end lost 1 base, the J end lost 2 bases, and 12 bases lay between the germline ends. CDR3 length: 14 residues. Germline CDR1 is DFQATT and CDR2 is SNEGSKA (reference sequence). In DNA form, the CDR3 reads TGCAGTGCTAGAGCCATGGACAGAGCCTACGAGCAGTACTTC. It yields the protein CSARAMDRAYEQYF.

The rearrangement joins TRBV5-1 to TRBJ2-1; D is uncertain. V lost 0 bases and J 10 bases, leaving 17 bases between the germline ends. Germline V gene sequence: CDR1 SGHRS, CDR2 YFSETQ. This CDR3 is 15 amino acids long. This CDR3 is CASSLEGQGGQEQFF. The CDR3 nucleotides are TGCGCCAGCAGCTTGGAGGGTCAAGGTGGCCAGGAGCAGTTCTTC.

The genes are TRBV6-5 and TRBJ1-5, with D unclear. The germline V gene encodes CDR1 MNHEY and CDR2 SVGAGI. V gave up 0 bases and J gave up 0 bases, with 9 bases separating them. This CDR3 has 16 amino acids. The CDR3 loop is CASSYSIPNSNQPQHF. Written as DNA, the CDR3 is TGTGCCAGCAGTTACTCGATTCCGAATAGCAATCAGCCCCAGCATTTT.

The chain has TRBV12-2 and TRBJ2-1; the listed D gene, TRBD1, was not tested against the DNA. TRBV12-2 is a listed pseudogene. This CDR3 is 21 amino acids long. In nucleotides, the CDR3 is TGTGCAAGTCGCTTCCGTCCGTTCCGGGACAGGGGAAATGAGAGGAGCAATGAGCAGTTCTTC. Translated: CASRFRPFRDRGNERSNEQFF.

There are a few counts of this clonotype. This chain links TRBV7-9 with TRBJ1-5, with a possible D match to TRBD1 (5 bases). The V gene lost 4 bases and the J gene lost 4 bases, with 11 bases spanning the gap. This CDR3 contains 14 residues. CDR1 and CDR2 (germline): SEHNR, FQNEAQ (reference sequence). In DNA, the CDR3 is TGTGCCAGCAGCTCATCAGGGCCGAATCAGCCCCAGCATTTT. Translating it yields CASSSSGPNQPQHF.

This clonotype was counted between two and nine times. The chain joins TRBV7-9 to TRBJ1-6, with D tentatively TRBD1 (5 bases). Germline V gene sequence: CDR1 SEHNR, CDR2 FQNEAQ (reference sequence). The CDR3 runs 16 residues. The germline V and J ends were trimmed by 4 bases and 4 bases, with 14 bases remaining between them. The DNA for the CDR3 is TGTGCCAGCAGCTCCCCCCGGGACGGATATAATTCACCCCTCCACTTT. Translated, it gives CASSSPRDGYNSPLHF.

This clonotype was seen only a few times. V and J are TRBV20-1 and TRBJ2-3; D assignment may be TRBD1 or TRBD2 (5 bases each). The CDR3 has 14 amino acids. Germline CDR1 DFQATT, CDR2 SNEGSKA (reference sequence). Trimming cost V 7 bases and J 4 bases, with 18 bases left between them. CDR3 region: CSGALGTTADTQYF. CDR3 DNA: TGCAGTGGGGCCCTGGGGACCACGGCAGATACGCAGTATTTT.

The chain carries TRBV15 and TRBJ1-5; weak D call: TRBD1 (6 bases). This CDR3 has 16 amino acids. V was trimmed by 1 base and J by 0 bases, leaving 10 bases between them. The germline V gene encodes CDR1 LNHNV and CDR2 YYDKDF (reference sequence). In nucleotides, the CDR3 is TGTGCCACCAGCAGAGGGTGGACAGATAGCAATCAGCCCCAGCATTTT. Translation gives CATSRGWTDSNQPQHF.

The chain carries TRBV20-1 and TRBJ2-7; D possibly uses TRBD1 or TRBD2 (6 bases each). The germline CDR1 and CDR2 sequences are DFQATT and SNEGSKA (reference sequence). V lost 6 bases, J lost 2 bases, and 17 bases lay in between. The CDR3 consists of 14 residues. The CDR3 DNA follows: TGCAGTGCCAGACAGGATGGGGGGACCTACGAGCAGTACTTC. Translated, it gives CSARQDGGTYEQYF.

This chain joins TRBV27 and TRBJ1-4, with 8 bases lining up with TRBD1. V lost 2 bases to trimming and J lost 7 bases; unmatched junction nucleotides: 9. The CDR3 is made up of 16 amino acids. CDR1 MNHEY and CDR2 SMNVEV come from the germline V gene (reference sequence). The CDR3 coding sequence is TGTGCCAGCAGTTTAATAGGCAGGGGGCGAGGTGAAAAACTGTTTTTT. Translated: CASSLIGRGRGEKLFF.

The CDR3 nucleotides are TGTGCCAGCAGCGTAGCAGGGAGCTCCTATAATTCACCCCTCCACTTT. Translated, it gives CASSVAGSSYNSPLHF. The chain combines TRBV9 with TRBJ1-6, with D possibly TRBD1 on 5 matching bases. The CDR3 extends over 16 amino acids. The germline gives CDR1 SGDLS, CDR2 YYNGEE. The V gene lost 0 bases and the J gene lost 0 bases, with 7 bases spanning the gap.

In this sample, this clonotype turned up a few times. V and J are TRBV4-2 and TRBJ2-1; D gene uncertain. Trimming shortened V by 1 base and J by 0 bases, and 7 bases separated the two germline ends. The CDR3 is made up of 15 amino acids. Germline V gives CDR1 LGHNA, CDR2 YNFKEQ. The CDR3 bases are TGTGCCAGCAGCCAAGCTAGGGACTCCTACAATGAGCAGTTCTTC. Translation gives CASSQARDSYNEQFF.

In this sample, this clonotype turned up a few times. This rearrangement joins TRBV12-5 to TRBJ2-3, with 8 bases fitting TRBD2. The junction had 9 bases not matched to a gene; V was cut back by 6 bases and J by 4 bases. CDR3 length: 15 residues. The V gene's germline CDR1 is LGHNT and CDR2 FRNRAP. The CDR3 bases are TGTGCTAGTGGCCCGGGGGGGGGCAGCTCAGATACGCAGTATTTT. Encoded protein: CASGPGGGSSDTQYF.

About this clonotype: Given a much more abundant clone one base away, this may be a read error. The chain carries TRBV4-2 and TRBJ1-2; D remains unclear. The CDR3 length is 15 residues. Germline lookup yields CDR1 LGHNA and CDR2 YNFKEQ. V gave up 0 bases and J gave up 3 bases, with 11 bases separating them. The CDR3 spells CASSQDRDNYYGYTF. Written as DNA, the CDR3 is TGTGCCAGCAGCCAAGATCGTGACAACTACTATGGCTACACCTTC.

The chain combines TRBV20-1 with TRBJ1-1; D possibly corresponds to TRBD1 (6 bases). The CDR3 has 14 residues. The germline V and J ends were trimmed by 0 bases and 5 bases, with 13 bases remaining between them. The germline CDR1 and CDR2 sequences are DFQATT and SNEGSKA (reference sequence). CDR3 bases: TGCAGTGCTAGAGATTCCAGGGGAGGAACTGAAGCTTTCTTT. Residues: CSARDSRGGTEAFF.

V usage is TRBV4-3 and J usage is TRBJ2-6, with 7 positions matching TRBD2. The CDR3 sequence is 17 residues long. J gave up 2 bases and V 3 bases, and 7 bases lay outside the gene matches. Germline CDR1 LGHNA, CDR2 YSLEER. In nucleotides, the CDR3 is TGCGCCAGCAGCCACCGGGGAGGGAACACTGGGGCCAACGTCCTGACTTTC. Protein product: CASSHRGGNTGANVLTF.

The chain joins TRBV27 to TRBJ1-5; D perhaps matches TRBD1 (5 bases). Germline CDR1 MNHEY, CDR2 SMNVEV (reference sequence). The CDR3 runs 15 residues. The V end was cut by 7 bases, the J end by 2 bases, with 15 bases between. The CDR3 protein is CASTQTGVGNQPQHF. CDR3 DNA: TGTGCCAGCACACAGACGGGGGTTGGCAATCAGCCCCAGCATTTT.

The chain combines TRBV24-1 with TRBJ2-3; D unclear. CDR1 KGHDR and CDR2 SFDVKD come from the germline V gene. The CDR3 is 17 amino acids. Deletions cut 4 bases from V and 4 bases from J, with 20 bases between. The CDR3 DNA is TGTGCCACCAGTGAGGCTGGTCTACGAAAAGGCGCAGATACGCAGTATTTT. This sequence encodes CATSEAGLRKGADTQYF.

This clonotype was picked up many times. This chain uses TRBV28 with TRBJ2-7; tentative D call: TRBD1 (6 bases). Trimming stripped 5 bases from V and 0 bases from J, with 8 bases between. There are 13 residues in the CDR3. Germline lookup yields CDR1 MDHEN and CDR2 SYDVKM. The CDR3 DNA reads as TGTGCCAGCAGTGGACAGAACTCCTACGAGCAGTACTTC. Encoded protein: CASSGQNSYEQYF.

For the CDR3, the DNA is TGCGCCAGCAGCCCACTCAGGGGTTTTGAGCAGTTCTTC. Translating gives CASSPLRGFEQFF. The chain is built from TRBV5-1 and TRBJ2-1; D is possibly TRBD1 (6 bases). This CDR3 is 13 amino acids long. Germline V CDR1 and CDR2: SGHRS, YFSETQ. V lost 4 bases and J lost 9, with 14 bases in between.